Listed below are T cell receptor beta chains from one sample, sequenced in a study of blood T cell repertoires in COVID-19. Produced via immunoSEQ multiplex PCR; TCRdb's table is partial and in-frame only. Among roughly 330,000 clones listed, roughly nine tenths were seen once. The sequencing sample was made of peripheral blood. Receptors were obtained from a man between 18 and 29 years old who had recovered from COVID-19. Each CDR3 is given without its conserved first and last residue. Expanded clones are given a class, and other clones once, few, many or no size at all.

TRBV6-5,TRBJ1-1,-,ASYKNTEAF
TRBV18,TRBJ1-2,-,ASSPLQGADGYT
TRBV5-3,TRBJ2-7,-,ARSLRGFHEQY
TRBV6-5,TRBJ2-3,-,ASSPGLAYTDTQY
TRBV5-6,TRBJ2-7,-,ASSFGGSSYEQY
TRBV3-1/TRBV3-2,TRBJ1-1,-,ASSNTGGTEAF
TRBV6-5,TRBJ1-2,-,ASSYGPGTATYGYT
TRBV29-1,TRBJ2-1,-,SALMAGRYNEQF
TRBV27,TRBJ2-3,-,ASSLYPGGTDTQY
TRBV30,TRBJ2-7,-,AWRGDGAYEQY
TRBV4-1,TRBJ1-4,-,ASSQGQGAATNEKLF
TRBV12-3/TRBV12-4,TRBJ1-2,-,ASSLEAGRYT
TRBV15,TRBJ2-3,-,ATSRVGTSAHSFADTQY
TRBV10-3,TRBJ2-3,once,AGRGNLEVHTDTQY
TRBV18,TRBJ2-7,-,ASSPGTAVRNEQY
TRBV25-1,TRBJ1-1,-,ASSETLIGGDTEAF
TRBV7-3,TRBJ2-1,few,ASSLGLANEQF
TRBV6-5,TRBJ2-7,-,ASSKGDRVKEQY
TRBV19,TRBJ1-2,-,ASSPDRSYGYT
TRBV5-4,TRBJ2-5,-,ASSSQETQY
TRBV4-2,TRBJ1-1,-,ASSQDRASNTEAF
TRBV10-1,TRBJ2-1,-,ASRGAGDHNEQF
TRBV6-6,TRBJ1-1,-,ASSPPTQGRWRNTEAF
TRBV5-6,TRBJ1-3,-,ASSLGHSSNTIY
TRBV10-1,TRBJ2-1,-,ASPRPRAQTYNEQF
TRBV9,TRBJ1-5,-,ASSEGSDQPQH
TRBV6-6,TRBJ2-1,-,ASSYSKARDNEQF
TRBV6-5,TRBJ1-2,once,ASSWTGFGNGYT
TRBV9,TRBJ1-6,-,ASSVGDNYNSPLH
TRBV27,TRBJ2-7,-,ASSRTGGNSYEQY
TRBV4-3,TRBJ1-1,-,ASSPGTGGGTEAF
TRBV6-5,TRBJ1-1,once,ASIRTGLAF
TRBV18,TRBJ2-2,-,ASSPRGDGELF
TRBV29-1,TRBJ1-1,-,SVLDSLLEAF
TRBV7-2,TRBJ1-3,-,ASSVQGALAGNTIY
TRBV6-2/TRBV6-3,TRBJ2-7,-,ASGQTAYEQY
TRBV6-2/TRBV6-3,TRBJ1-1,-,ASSYPPRATEAF
TRBV5-1,TRBJ1-1,-,ASSSHRDLEAF
TRBV9,TRBJ2-7,-,ASSVGHQSYEQY
TRBV3-1/TRBV3-2,TRBJ1-4,-,ASSQAGAGNEKLF
TRBV6-1,TRBJ2-5,-,ASSEAPDSEYQETQY
TRBV4-1,TRBJ1-6,-,ASSRGNSPLH
TRBV6-2/TRBV6-3,TRBJ2-2,-,ASSFGTDGNTGELF
TRBV4-1,TRBJ1-2,-,ASSVPGGHYGYT
TRBV7-2,TRBJ1-3,-,ASSLDWTAGNTIY
TRBV2,TRBJ1-5,-,AAAGGIYQPQH
TRBV5-1,TRBJ2-3,-,ASSLVTRADTQY
TRBV7-9,TRBJ2-1,-,ASRPDRGASHWHEQF